Presented here are 27 T cell receptor beta chains from one specimen sequenced in a study of blood T cell repertoires in COVID-19. Repertoires were generated with immunoSEQ multiplex PCR, while TCRdb's copy carries only in-frame clones and drops some. This table has about 240,000 clones, around 89% appearing once. Material: peripheral blood. Receptors were obtained from a woman in her forties who had recovered from COVID-19.

The chain recombines TRBV7-9 with TRBJ2-1; 8 bases agree with TRBD2. Germline lookup yields CDR1 SEHNR and CDR2 FQNEAQ (reference sequence). The V segment lost 5 bases and the J segment 2 bases; nucleotides outside the gene matches: 14. This CDR3 spans 18 amino acids. The CDR3, as DNA: TGTGCCAGCAGCCCCCGGGACCTCGGGGGGGGTACCTACAATGAGCAGTTCTTC. Its translation is CASSPRDLGGGTYNEQFF.

The gene calls are TRBV4-2 and TRBJ2-1; 9 bases align to TRBD2. From germline, CDR1 is LGHNA and CDR2 YNFKEQ. V lost 0 bases to trimming and J lost 10 bases; unmatched junction nucleotides: 7. CDR3 length: 15 residues. This chain's CDR3 is CASSQDWVSGSEQFF. As DNA, the CDR3 is TGTGCCAGCAGCCAAGATTGGGTTAGCGGGAGCGAGCAGTTCTTC.

This chain connects TRBV7-9 to TRBJ2-3, with D tentatively TRBD1 (6 bases). Germline V lookup: CDR1 SEHNR, CDR2 FQNEAQ (reference sequence). The ends were cut back, 5 bases at V and 5 bases at J, with 17 bases in the middle. The CDR3 extends over 15 amino acids. DNA of the CDR3: TGTGCCAGCAGCCTCGCTACCCCAGGGGTAGATACGCAGTATTTT. This codes for CASSLATPGVDTQYF.

This clone has a handful of counts. The chain joins TRBV19 to TRBJ1-1; D is unclear. The germline V gene has CDR1 LNHDA and CDR2 SQIVND (reference sequence). V was clipped by 3 bases and J by 7 bases, with 15 bases between them. The CDR3 length is 14 residues. The CDR3 protein is CASSMAAHGGEAFF. Written as DNA, the CDR3 is TGTGCCAGTAGTATGGCGGCGCACGGAGGTGAAGCTTTCTTT.

The chain carries TRBV10-1 and TRBJ2-7, with TRBD1 identical over 7 bases. V was clipped by 6 bases and J by 0 bases; unmatched bases: 8. CDR3 size: 15 residues. CDR1 and CDR2 (germline): WNHNN, SYGVQD (reference sequence). CDR3 residues: CASSETGKDSYEQYV. The CDR3 DNA follows: TGCGCCAGCAGCGAGACAGGGAAAGACTCCTACGAGCAGTACGTC.

The chain carries TRBV27 and TRBJ2-7; possible D gene TRBD2, 5 bases. Trimming removed 3 bases from V and 6 bases from J, with 9 bases in between. The CDR3 is 12 residues long. Germline V gives CDR1 MNHEY, CDR2 SMNVEV (reference sequence). The CDR3 DNA follows: TGTGCCAGCAGTTTCTCCGGAGGCGAGCAGTACTTC. Encoded protein: CASSFSGGEQYF.

This clone has more than one count but fewer than ten. This chain joins TRBV9 and TRBJ2-7; D call uncertain. Trimming removed 0 bases at V and 5 bases at J, with 9 bases between. Germline V gene sequence: CDR1 SGDLS, CDR2 YYNGEE. The CDR3 has 13 residues. The DNA of the CDR3 is TGTGCCAGCAGCGTAGCCCCCGTAGACGAGCAGTACTTC. As protein: CASSVAPVDEQYF.

This chain uses TRBV3-1 (or the pseudogene TRBV3-2) with TRBJ1-2; D perhaps matches TRBD1 (5 bases). The length of the CDR3 is 14 residues. Per the germline V gene, CDR1 is LGHDT and CDR2 is YNNKEL (reference sequence). V gave up 0 bases and J gave up 6 bases, with 11 bases separating them. CDR3 loop: CASSQDGRANGYTF. CDR3 DNA sequence: TGTGCCAGCAGCCAAGACGGCAGGGCTAATGGCTACACCTTC.

The genes are TRBV15 and TRBJ1-5; D ambiguous. This CDR3 has 14 amino acids. V lost 1 base, J lost 6 bases, and 10 bases lay in between. The germline CDR1 and CDR2 sequences are LNHNV and YYDKDF (reference sequence). In nucleotides, the CDR3 is TGTGCCACCAGCAGAGGTCGGGCGGGTCAGCCCCAGCATTTT. This encodes CATSRGRAGQPQHF.

The chain recombines TRBV4-3 with TRBJ1-4; D gene ambiguous. CDR1 and CDR2 from the germline V gene are LGHNA and YSLEER. The CDR3 has 13 amino acids. Trimming shortened V by 0 bases and J by 7 bases, and 6 bases separated the two germline ends. The CDR3 DNA is TGCGCCAGCAGCCAAGATCACTTTGAAAAACTGTTTTTT. Its protein is CASSQDHFEKLFF.

The CDR3 DNA is TGCGCCAGCAGCTTGGCGGCAGGGCAAAGGGAGACCCAGTACTTC. Protein product: CASSLAAGQRETQYF. The rearrangement links TRBV5-1 to TRBJ2-5; possible D gene TRBD1, 5 bases. Germline assignment: CDR1 SGHRS and CDR2 YFSETQ. V was pared by 0 bases and J by 5 bases, with 14 bases between. This CDR3 has 15 amino acids.

The chain recombines TRBV6-5 with TRBJ2-2; TRBD2 might be the D (5 bases). Germline values: CDR1 MNHEY, CDR2 SVGAGI. The CDR3 has 14 amino acids. Trimming left V 7 bases short and J 5 bases short, with 14 bases between. In DNA, the CDR3 is TGTGCCAGCACCCCTTCGAGGAGGACCGGGGAGCTGTTTTTT. Amino acids: CASTPSRRTGELFF.

CDR3 DNA: TGTGCCAGCACCCCGGGGGGACTCTCCCCGTACAATGAGCAGTTCTTC. Its translation is CASTPGGLSPYNEQFF. The chain is built from TRBV28 and TRBJ2-1; TRBD2 aligns across 7 bases. Trimming at V came to 7 bases and at J to 4 bases, leaving 13 bases not matched to a gene. The CDR3 contains 16 residues. From germline, CDR1 is MDHEN and CDR2 SYDVKM.

V and J are TRBV24-1 and TRBJ1-5; the match to TRBD1 covers 7 bases. Trimming cost V 3 bases and J 4 bases; bases outside gene matches: 5. The CDR3 runs to 15 residues. Germline lookup yields CDR1 KGHDR and CDR2 SFDVKD. CDR3 loop: CATSDGGQLNQPQHF. The CDR3 DNA is TGTGCCACCAGTGATGGGGGACAGTTGAATCAGCCCCAGCATTTT.

V is TRBV30 and J is TRBJ1-2, with TRBD1 identical over 7 bases. V was pared by 3 bases and J by 7 bases, with 5 bases of the junction left unmatched. The CDR3 spans 12 residues. Germline V lookup: CDR1 GTSNPN, CDR2 SVGIG (reference sequence). The CDR3 sequence is CAWSGQGGGYTF. In nucleotides, the CDR3 is TGTGCCTGGAGCGGGCAGGGGGGTGGCTACACCTTC.

This clone was observed a single time. The rearrangement links TRBV30 to TRBJ2-3, with a possible D match to TRBD1 (6 bases). V dropped 0 bases and J dropped 0 bases, with 13 bases sitting between them. Germline V gene lookup returns CDR1 GTSNPN and CDR2 SVGIG (reference sequence). CDR3 size: 16 residues. CDR3 coding DNA: TGTGCCTGGAGTGTCCCGACAGGCTCTAGCACAGATACGCAGTATTTT. It is translated as CAWSVPTGSSTDTQYF.

V gene TRBV13 combines with J gene TRBJ2-1; D is unresolved. Germline CDR1 and CDR2: PRHDT and FYEKMQ (reference sequence). This CDR3 has 12 residues. Trimming took 5 bases from V and 9 from J, leaving 11 bases between them. The CDR3 bases are TGTGCCAGCAGCCTCCACAACGTTGAGCAGTTCTTC. Protein: CASSLHNVEQFF.

The V and J genes are TRBV4-1 and TRBJ2-1; weak D call: TRBD2 (6 bases). The CDR3 loop spans 16 amino acids. From germline, CDR1 is MGHRA and CDR2 YSYEKL. Trimming took off 7 bases at V and 5 bases at J, with 21 bases between the two ends. CDR3 coding DNA: TGCGCCAGCACCACCCAGGGACTGGGTGGTAACAATGAGCAGTTCTTC. It yields the protein CASTTQGLGGNNEQFF.

In its sample, this clone was seen a few times. The chain uses TRBV25-1 and TRBJ2-7; TRBD2 matches 7 bases. CDR1 MGHDK and CDR2 SYGVNS come from the germline V gene. This CDR3 is built from 13 residues. The V and J ends lost 7 bases and 9 bases, in that order; junction bases with no gene match: 12. The CDR3 sequence: CASTSGHGGRQYF. CDR3 DNA sequence: TGTGCCAGCACTTCGGGCCACGGGGGGAGGCAGTACTTC.

The chain carries TRBV29-1 and TRBJ1-1, with D tentatively TRBD1 (6 bases). Trimming shortened V by 7 bases and J by 1 base, and 10 bases separated the two germline ends. The CDR3 is 12 amino acids. The germline V gene encodes CDR1 SQVTM and CDR2 ANQGSEA. DNA for the CDR3: TGCAGCGGGGGAGGGGGGAACACTGAAGCTTTCTTT. Translated, it gives CSGGGGNTEAFF.

J is TRBJ1-5 and V is TRBV19; 8 nucleotides align to TRBD1. The V segment lost 5 bases and the J segment 2 bases; nucleotides outside the gene matches: 11. Looked up from germline, CDR1 is LNHDA and CDR2 is SQIVND (reference sequence). The CDR3 totals 17 residues. CDR3 loop: CASSAKLQGAGNQPQHF. CDR3 nucleotide sequence: TGTGCCAGTAGTGCCAAGCTGCAGGGGGCTGGCAATCAGCCCCAGCATTTT.

This rearrangement joins TRBV10-3 to TRBJ2-3; 13 bases fit TRBD2. CDR1 and CDR2 (germline): ENHRY, SYGVKD. The CDR3 is 16 residues long. Trimming cost V 5 bases and J 2 bases; bases outside gene matches: 4. The CDR3 here is CAISKGLAGNTDTQYF. The CDR3 nucleotides read TGTGCCATCAGTAAGGGACTAGCGGGGAACACAGATACGCAGTATTTT.

The gene calls are TRBV7-2 and TRBJ2-1, with D hard to call. The CDR3 covers 14 residues. The V end lost 5 bases, the J end lost 6 bases, and 14 bases lay between the germline ends. The germline gives CDR1 SGHTA, CDR2 FQGNSA. The CDR3 DNA is TGTGCCAGCAGCCCCCGGCCGTGGGCCAATGAGCAGTTCTTC. Protein product: CASSPRPWANEQFF.

The J gene is TRBJ2-7, the V gene TRBV2; TRBD2 aligns across 11 bases. This CDR3 spans 15 amino acids. With V trimmed by 1 base and J by 4 bases, 3 bases remained unmatched. Germline loops: CDR1 SNHLY, CDR2 FYNNEI. CDR3 bases: TGTGCCAGCAGTGAAGGGGTAGCGGGAGGGTACGAGCAGTACTTC. This encodes CASSEGVAGGYEQYF.

This clone was seen more than once but under ten times. The rearrangement uses TRBV7-2 and TRBJ2-7; 8 positions agree with TRBD1. The V and J ends lost 5 bases and 6 bases, in that order; junction bases with no gene match: 9. Germline values: CDR1 SGHTA, CDR2 FQGNSA. This CDR3 is 14 amino acids long. The CDR3: CASSQRQGSREQYF. The DNA for the CDR3 is TGTGCCAGCAGCCAAAGACAGGGGTCCCGCGAGCAGTACTTC.

The rearrangement joins TRBV5-8 to TRBJ2-1, with D perhaps TRBD2 (5 bases). Germline CDR1 is SGHTS and CDR2 is YDEGEE. The V gene lost 1 base and the J gene lost 6 bases, with 11 bases spanning the gap. This CDR3 contains 14 residues. This chain's CDR3 is CASSLRLARNEQFF. The CDR3, as DNA: TGTGCCAGCAGCTTGAGGCTAGCCCGCAATGAGCAGTTCTTC.

The CDR3 spells CAWSVGGAGAPNYGYTF. Written as DNA, the CDR3 is TGTGCCTGGAGTGTAGGAGGCGCGGGGGCCCCAAACTATGGCTACACCTTC. V usage is TRBV30 and J usage is TRBJ1-2; maybe TRBD1 (6 bases). V gave up 0 bases and J gave up 2 bases, with 19 bases separating them. The germline CDR1 and CDR2 sequences are GTSNPN and SVGIG (reference sequence). CDR3 size: 17 residues.